The entry below describes one TCR beta chain. Reverse transcription of roughly 0.5 to 1 ug RNA was performed with random hexamers. Amplification of TCR beta CDR3 across 54 Vbeta and 13 Jbeta was performed with immunoSEQ multiplex PCR. MiXCR, run by TCRdb on the immunoSEQ multiplex PCR reads, gives a single entry per CDR3 protein. This table holds 69,000 or so distinct CDR3 sequences, around 93% found once. The sample belongs to a study of CD8 T cells in Susac syndrome. The CDR3 is 15 residues long. Germline values: CDR1 DFQATT, CDR2 SNEGSKA (reference sequence). The V gene lost 7 bases and the J gene lost 7 bases, with 20 bases spanning the gap.

The V and J genes are TRBV20-1 and TRBJ1-6; D not resolved. The sequenced material came from CD8+ T cells from PBMCs. This sequence originates from a human donor in good health. The CDR3 protein is CSDTPWALGNSPLHF. CDR3 bases: TGCAGTGATACACCCTGGGCTTTAGGCAATTCACCCCTCCACTTT.